These 10 T cell receptor beta chains were sequenced from one sample in a study of cytomegalovirus exposure and HLA in healthy donors. Use of 60 Vbeta and 13 Jbeta primers characterized the PCR. TCRdb keeps only in-frame clones here, not all; method: immunoSEQ multiplex PCR. The data contain roughly 200,000 clones, around 80% of them seen just once; the ten biggest clones take up 1.7%. Sequencing was done on a sample of PBMCs. These receptor sequences come from a woman between 18 and 29 years old in good health and CMV-seronegative.

This clone was counted a single time. V gene TRBV11-3 combines with J gene TRBJ2-6; tentative D call: TRBD2 (6 bases). CDR3 length: 18 residues. Germline V CDR1 and CDR2: SGHNT, YENEEA. The V end lost 3 bases, the J end lost 0 bases, and 15 bases lay between the germline ends. In DNA, the CDR3 is TGTGCCAGCAGCTTTGGAAGAGGGGAGGTCTCTGGGGCCAACGTCCTGACTTTC. Residues: CASSFGRGEVSGANVLTF.

This chain connects TRBV10-1 to TRBJ2-2; D possibly corresponds to TRBD1 (5 bases). Germline lookup yields CDR1 WNHNN and CDR2 SYGVQD (reference sequence). The CDR3 has 16 amino acids. V dropped 0 bases and J dropped 5 bases, with 13 bases sitting between them. The CDR3 is CASSESAGPRTGELFF. CDR3 in DNA: TGCGCCAGCAGTGAGTCGGCAGGGCCGAGAACCGGGGAGCTGTTTTTT.

The chain is built from TRBV2 and TRBJ2-1; 8 bases map to TRBD2. The V segment lost 4 bases and the J segment 8 bases; nucleotides outside the gene matches: 7. There are 14 residues in the CDR3. The germline CDR1 and CDR2 sequences are SNHLY and FYNNEI. The CDR3 loop is CASSVAGGKDEQFF. CDR3 sequence (DNA): TGTGCCAGCAGTGTTGCGGGAGGTAAGGATGAGCAGTTCTTC.

This chain links TRBV19 with TRBJ1-6; the match to TRBD1 covers 10 bases. Germline V gives CDR1 LNHDA, CDR2 SQIVND (reference sequence). The V segment lost 10 bases and the J segment 8 bases; nucleotides outside the gene matches: 11. The CDR3 consists of 15 residues. As DNA, the CDR3 is TGTGCCACGAACCCGACAGGGGGCGCGGATTCACCCCTCCACTTT. This codes for CATNPTGGADSPLHF.

This clone was detected only once. The chain has TRBV5-6 and TRBJ2-4, with 8 bases identical to TRBD1. CDR1 and CDR2 from the germline V gene are SGHDT and YYEEEE. Losses at the gene ends were 1 base for V and 6 bases for J; bases not matched to a gene: 6. The CDR3 spans 15 residues. Here the CDR3 DNA reads TGTGCCAGCAGCTTGCCTGGGACAGGTGGAAACATTCAGTACTTC. Its protein is CASSLPGTGGNIQYF.

The rearrangement links TRBV19 to TRBJ2-6; D gene uncertain. Germline V gene lookup returns CDR1 LNHDA and CDR2 SQIVND (reference sequence). The ends were cut back, 3 bases at V and 0 bases at J, with 9 bases in the middle. The CDR3 contains 16 residues. CDR3 sequence (DNA): TGTGCCAGTAGTATTCCCACAGCCTCTGGGGCCAACGTCCTGACTTTC. It codes for CASSIPTASGANVLTF.

V and J are TRBV5-8 and TRBJ2-1; 9 bases fit TRBD2. Germline values: CDR1 SGHTS, CDR2 YDEGEE. This CDR3 spans 15 amino acids. The trim removed 0 bases at V and 10 bases at J, leaving 8 bases unmatched. The CDR3 here is CASSLGAGGGGEQFF. In DNA, the CDR3 is TGTGCCAGCAGCTTGGGGGCGGGAGGGGGAGGCGAGCAGTTCTTC.

The genes are TRBV7-9 and TRBJ2-7, with TRBD1 matching 8 bases. V shed 5 bases, J shed 4 bases, and the junction held 10 bases outside the gene matches. The V gene's germline CDR1 is SEHNR and CDR2 FQNEAQ (reference sequence). This CDR3 is 15 amino acids long. The CDR3, as DNA: TGTGCCAGCAGCCGGCAGGGGGCTGAACGGTACGAGCAGTACTTC. As protein: CASSRQGAERYEQYF.

This clone was counted once. The chain carries TRBV28 and TRBJ1-6, with no clear D. The CDR3 is 15 residues long. Germline CDR1 and CDR2: MDHEN and SYDVKM. Deletions cut 2 bases from V and 7 bases from J, with 12 bases between. This CDR3 is CASSLTRAGNSPLHF. As DNA, the CDR3 is TGTGCCAGCAGTTTAACGAGGGCGGGAAATTCACCCCTCCACTTT.

The J gene is TRBJ2-5, the V gene TRBV20-1; 13 bases line up with TRBD2. The V and J ends lost 1 base and 13 bases, in that order; junction bases with no gene match: 0. The CDR3 runs 11 residues. In germline, CDR1 is DFQATT, CDR2 SNEGSKA (reference sequence). The CDR3 is CSARGLAGGYF. The CDR3 coding sequence is TGCAGTGCTAGAGGACTAGCGGGAGGGTACTTC.